This T cell receptor (beta chain) was sequenced in a study of T cell responses to AZD1222 COVID-19 vaccine. Study observations and caveats: CD4 TCRs covered the whole spike, strongest at regions 160-218 and 743-854. In a largely white British group with more females than males, clonal diversity was possibly underestimated. Spike-specific TCR breadth and depth rose after two AZD1222 doses. Repertoires were collected only later (after the peak T cell response had occurred).

Libraries were prepared by immunoSEQ multiplex PCR; TCRdb keeps only in-frame clonotypes and omits some of them. Of approximately 42,000 clones in the sample, approximately 88% were seen once. A note on this clone: Antigen: not known.

CDR3 length equals 14 residues. The ends were cut back, 2 bases at V and 4 bases at J, with 12 bases in the middle. Looked up from germline, CDR1 is SGHRS and CDR2 is YFSETQ. This TCR derives from an adult who received the AZD1222 COVID-19 vaccine. The chain carries TRBV5-1 and TRBJ1-1; D may be TRBD1 (6 bases). Sequenced material: peripheral blood, taken 28 days after the second AZD1222 dose. CDR3 DNA sequence: TGCGCCAGCAGCTTCGGGGGCACCCGCACTGAAGCTTTCTTT. The encoded protein is CASSFGGTRTEAFF.